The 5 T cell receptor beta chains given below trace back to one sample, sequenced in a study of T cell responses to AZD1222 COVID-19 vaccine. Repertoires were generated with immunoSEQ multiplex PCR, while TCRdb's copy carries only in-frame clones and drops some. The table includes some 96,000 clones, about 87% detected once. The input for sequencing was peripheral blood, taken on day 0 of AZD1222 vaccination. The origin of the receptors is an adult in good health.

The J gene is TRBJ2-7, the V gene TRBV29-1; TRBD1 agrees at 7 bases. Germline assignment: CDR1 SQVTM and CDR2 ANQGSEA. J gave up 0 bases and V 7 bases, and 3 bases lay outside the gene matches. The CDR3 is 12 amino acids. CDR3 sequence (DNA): TGCAGCGCTAGGGACAGCTCCTACGAGCAGTACTTC. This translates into CSARDSSYEQYF.

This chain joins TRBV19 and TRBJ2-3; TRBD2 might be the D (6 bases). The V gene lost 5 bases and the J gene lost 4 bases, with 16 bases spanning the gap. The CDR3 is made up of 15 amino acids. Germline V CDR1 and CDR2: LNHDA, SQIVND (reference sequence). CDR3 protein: CASSFGTPLADTQYF. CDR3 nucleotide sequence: TGTGCCAGTAGTTTCGGGACTCCCCTGGCAGATACGCAGTATTTT.

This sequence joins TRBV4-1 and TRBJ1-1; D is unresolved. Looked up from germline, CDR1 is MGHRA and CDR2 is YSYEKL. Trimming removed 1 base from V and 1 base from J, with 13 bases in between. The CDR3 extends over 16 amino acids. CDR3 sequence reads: CASSQVLQTKNTEAFF. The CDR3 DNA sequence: TGCGCCAGCAGCCAAGTCTTACAGACCAAGAACACTGAAGCTTTCTTT.

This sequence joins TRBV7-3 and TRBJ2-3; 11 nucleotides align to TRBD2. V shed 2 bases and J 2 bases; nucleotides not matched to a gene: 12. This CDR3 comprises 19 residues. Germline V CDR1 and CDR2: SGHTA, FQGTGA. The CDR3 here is CASSLGLAGIPGSTDTQYF. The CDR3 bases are TGTGCCAGCAGCTTAGGACTAGCGGGCATCCCGGGATCCACAGATACGCAGTATTTT.

In DNA, the CDR3 is TGTGCCAGCAGGAGGGACAGACAAGAGACCCAGTACTTC. Translation: CASRRDRQETQYF. The chain links TRBV2 to TRBJ2-5; 7 nucleotides line up with TRBD1. Germline V gene lookup returns CDR1 SNHLY and CDR2 FYNNEI. J was trimmed by 2 bases and V by 6 bases; bases with no gene match: 3. CDR3 length: 13 amino acids.